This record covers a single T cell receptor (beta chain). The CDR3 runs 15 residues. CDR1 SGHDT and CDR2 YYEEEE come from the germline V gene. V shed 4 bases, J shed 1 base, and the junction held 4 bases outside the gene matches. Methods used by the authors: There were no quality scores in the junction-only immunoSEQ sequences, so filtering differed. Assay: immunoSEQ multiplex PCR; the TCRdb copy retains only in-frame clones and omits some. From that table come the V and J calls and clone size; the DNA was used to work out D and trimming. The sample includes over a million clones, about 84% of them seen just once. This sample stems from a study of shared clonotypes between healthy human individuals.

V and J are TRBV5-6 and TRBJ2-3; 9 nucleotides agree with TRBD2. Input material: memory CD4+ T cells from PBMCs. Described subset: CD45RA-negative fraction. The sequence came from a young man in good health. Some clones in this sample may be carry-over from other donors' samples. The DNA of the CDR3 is TGTGCCAGCAGCCAATGGACTAGCGGCACAGATACGCAGTATTTT. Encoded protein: CASSQWTSGTDTQYF.